The 28 T cell receptor beta chains reported below all come from one sample, sequenced in a study of OX40 agonist ivuxolimab in advanced cancers. Assay used: immunoSEQ multiplex PCR; TCRdb lists only in-frame clones, some missing. Of about 15,000 clones detected, roughly 82% appear once; the ten largest clones hold around two fifths. Sample: CD4+ or CD8+ T cells sorted from blood, taken in a trial of the OX40 agonist ivuxolimab. These TCRs come from an adult with an advanced solid tumor such as melanoma, head and neck, liver or kidney cancer.

This clone is a singleton in its sample. J is TRBJ1-2 and V is TRBV7-3; D unresolved. Per germline, CDR1 SGHTA and CDR2 FQGTGA. Trimming pared 1 base from V and 6 bases from J, leaving 9 bases between. This CDR3 is built from 13 residues. The CDR3 coding sequence is TGTGCCAGCAGCTTAAGCCCTAGTGATGGCTACACCTTC. Residues: CASSLSPSDGYTF.

The J gene is TRBJ2-1, the V gene TRBV9, with 7 bases aligning to TRBD2. CDR1 and CDR2 (germline): SGDLS, YYNGEE. CDR3 length: 15 amino acids. The V segment lost 5 bases and the J segment 5 bases; nucleotides outside the gene matches: 10. The CDR3 reads CASRPGLVPNNEQFF. In DNA, the CDR3 is TGTGCCAGCAGACCAGGACTAGTCCCTAACAATGAGCAGTTCTTC.

The J gene is TRBJ2-7, the V gene TRBV19; D unresolved. V was trimmed by 1 base and J by 0 bases, leaving 7 bases between them. The CDR3 extends over 14 amino acids. Germline CDR1 and CDR2: LNHDA and SQIVND (reference sequence). CDR3: CASSIASSSYEQYF. CDR3 coding DNA: TGTGCCAGTAGTATAGCAAGTAGCTCCTACGAGCAGTACTTC.

The chain employs TRBV7-8 and TRBJ1-2, with 9 bases lining up with TRBD1. V lost 4 bases to trimming and J lost 5 bases; unmatched junction nucleotides: 2. The CDR3 covers 13 residues. Looked up from germline, CDR1 is SGHVS and CDR2 is FQNEAQ. CDR3 region: CASSYGQGYGYTF. The CDR3 nucleotides read TGTGCCAGCAGCTACGGACAGGGGTATGGCTACACCTTC.

Only one count was recorded for this clone. The V call is TRBV7-6, the J call TRBJ2-5; 8 nucleotides agree with TRBD2. The CDR3 has 15 residues. Germline V CDR1 and CDR2: SGHVS, FNYEAQ. The J segment lost 1 base and the V segment lost 5 bases, leaving 6 bases of the junction unmatched. CDR3 amino acids: CASSRGGELQETQYF. DNA of the CDR3: TGTGCCAGCAGCCGGGGGGGAGAGCTCCAAGAGACCCAGTACTTC. The full variable domain, rest sourced from reference TRBV7-6 and TRBJ2-5, is GAGVSQSPRYKVTKRGQDVALRCDPISGHVSLYWYRQALGQGPEFLTYFNYEAQQDKSGLPNDRFSAERPEGSISTLTIQRTEQRDSAMYRCASSRGGELQETQYFGPGTRLLVL.

This clone was recorded only once. This sequence joins TRBV9 and TRBJ1-4, with 9 bases that match TRBD1. V lost 4 bases and J lost 7; bases outside the gene matches: 8. This CDR3 region has 15 residues. CDR1 is SGDLS, CDR2 YYNGEE, per germline. CDR3 nucleotides: TGTGCCAGCAGCCTAGAGACAGGGGGAGGTGAAAAACTGTTTTTT. Amino acids: CASSLETGGGEKLFF. Drawing the rest from reference TRBV9 and TRBJ1-4, the complete variable domain is DSGVTQTPKHLITATGQRVTLRCSPRSGDLSVYWYQQSLDQGLQFLIQYYNGEERAKGNILERFSAQQFPDLHSELNLSSLELGDSALYFCASSLETGGGEKLFFGSGTQLSVL.

This CDR3 is CASSSLQGLNEQFF. CDR3 coding DNA: TGTGCCAGCAGTTCTCTACAGGGGCTGAATGAGCAGTTCTTC. The chain has TRBV27 and TRBJ2-1; 7 bases fit TRBD1. Germline-derived CDR1 and CDR2 are MNHEY and SMNVEV (reference sequence). The V gene end was trimmed by 4 bases and the J gene end by 7 bases; junction bases not matched to a gene: 7. The length of the CDR3 is 14 residues.

V is TRBV19 and J is TRBJ1-5; D perhaps matches TRBD1 (5 bases). With 5 bases removed from V and 2 bases from J, the gap between germline ends came to 13 bases. Germline V gives CDR1 LNHDA, CDR2 SQIVND (reference sequence). The CDR3 consists of 15 residues. The CDR3 here is CASSLLRGRNQPQHF. The DNA for the CDR3 is TGTGCCAGTAGTCTGCTGCGGGGACGCAATCAGCCCCAGCATTTT.

The rearrangement uses TRBV11-2 and TRBJ1-3, with D possibly TRBD1 on 5 matching bases. V was clipped by 3 bases and J by 3 bases, with 9 bases between them. CDR3 length: 14 amino acids. In germline, CDR1 is SGHAT, CDR2 FQNNGV. CDR3 in DNA: TGTGCCAGCAGCTTGGGGGGTGGTGGAAACACCATATATTTT. The encoded protein is CASSLGGGGNTIYF.

This chain connects TRBV11-2 to TRBJ1-2; TRBD1 agrees at 12 bases. The CDR3 spans 12 residues. Germline V CDR1 and CDR2: SGHAT, FQNNGV. Losses at the gene ends were 4 bases for V and 10 bases for J; bases not matched to a gene: 1. CDR3 residues: CASSSGQGAYTF. Written as DNA, the CDR3 is TGTGCCAGCAGCTCGGGACAGGGGGCCTACACCTTC.

The rearrangement joins TRBV29-1 to TRBJ2-7, with 12 bases that match TRBD2. CDR3 size: 14 residues. V trimming: 5 bases; J trimming: 2 bases; junction bases outside the gene matches: 4. Germline CDR1 SQVTM, CDR2 ANQGSEA. The CDR3 DNA reads as TGCAGCGTTTCGACTAGCGGGAGTACCTACGAGCAGTACTTC. It yields the protein CSVSTSGSTYEQYF.

About this clone itself: This sample includes further DNA sequences coding for the same CDR3. The chain is built from TRBV27 and TRBJ2-1, with a weak D call TRBD1 (6 bases). CDR3 length: 13 amino acids. CDR1 is MNHEY and CDR2 is SMNVEV in the germline V gene (reference sequence). V was shortened by 3 bases and J by 6 bases, with 9 bases between the two germline ends. The CDR3 DNA sequence: TGTGCCAGCAGTTTTCAGGGGTCCAATGAGCAGTTCTTC. It yields the protein CASSFQGSNEQFF.

The CDR3 spells CSVEVASGPTYEQYF. CDR3 in DNA: TGCAGCGTTGAGGTAGCTAGCGGGCCTACCTACGAGCAGTACTTC. J is TRBJ2-7 and V is TRBV29-1; TRBD2 aligns across 8 bases. CDR1 is SQVTM and CDR2 is ANQGSEA in the germline V gene. The CDR3 consists of 15 residues. The V and J ends lost 3 bases and 2 bases, in that order; junction bases with no gene match: 9.

The chain employs TRBV11-2 and TRBJ2-7; no reliable D call. Germline CDR1 is SGHAT and CDR2 is FQNNGV. The V end was cut by 3 bases, the J end by 1 base, with 10 bases between. This CDR3 contains 14 residues. DNA of the CDR3: TGTGCCAGCAGCTTTCTAACGGGTTCCTACGAGCAGTACTTC. Translated, it gives CASSFLTGSYEQYF.

The chain is built from TRBV19 and TRBJ2-7; 8 nucleotides agree with TRBD2. Germline values: CDR1 LNHDA, CDR2 SQIVND (reference sequence). V trimming: 3 bases; J trimming: 4 bases; junction bases outside the gene matches: 2. The CDR3 is 13 amino acids. CDR3 DNA sequence: TGTGCCAGTAGTATGAGCGGGGGATACGAGCAGTACTTC. Translation: CASSMSGGYEQYF.

The chain carries TRBV30 and TRBJ2-5; possibly TRBD2 for D (6 bases). Near its end, the DNA agrees better with TRBJ2-7, so the J call may be wrong. This CDR3 has 14 residues. Germline CDR1 GTSNPN, CDR2 SVGIG (reference sequence). The CDR3 DNA reads as TGTGCCTGGAGTGTATGGGAGGTAGGGCTCGAGCAGTACTTC. Protein sequence: CAWSVWEVGLEQYF.

This clone appeared a single time. V is TRBV7-6 and J is TRBJ2-5; D possibly corresponds to TRBD2 (6 bases). TRBJ2-7 explains the end of the DNA better; the J call may be wrong. The CDR3 runs to 15 residues. CDR1 is SGHVS and CDR2 is FNYEAQ in the germline V gene. The CDR3 spells CASSYRDSSSYEQYF. DNA of the CDR3: TGTGCCAGCAGCTATCGGGACTCTAGCTCCTACGAGCAGTACTTC.

The table lists this clone with a count of one. This chain joins TRBV7-3 and TRBJ1-1; D remains ambiguous. Per the germline V gene, CDR1 is SGHTA and CDR2 is FQGTGA. The ends were cut back, 5 bases at V and 3 bases at J, with 10 bases in the middle. CDR3 length: 13 amino acids. The chain's CDR3 is CASSVNGHTEAFF. In nucleotides, the CDR3 is TGTGCCAGCAGCGTCAACGGCCACACTGAAGCTTTCTTT.

The chain joins TRBV9 to TRBJ1-2, with D perhaps TRBD1 (5 bases). The V end was cut by 0 bases, the J end by 4 bases, with 13 bases between. The V gene's germline CDR1 is SGDLS and CDR2 YYNGEE. The CDR3 is 15 amino acids. This CDR3 is CASSVDYRGPYGYTF. The DNA for the CDR3 is TGTGCCAGCAGCGTAGATTATAGGGGCCCCTATGGCTACACCTTC.

The genes are TRBV7-3 and TRBJ1-1; D is ambiguous. The CDR3 contains 13 residues. In germline, CDR1 is SGHTA, CDR2 FQGTGA. V was shortened by 5 bases and J by 5 bases, with 12 bases between the two germline ends. As DNA, the CDR3 is TGTGCCAGCAGCCCCGCGGGCTTGACTGAAGCTTTCTTT. This translates into CASSPAGLTEAFF.

The sample holds one count of this clone. The V call is TRBV2, the J call TRBJ2-2, with D hard to call. The germline V and J ends were trimmed by 2 bases and 1 base, with 8 bases remaining between them. CDR3 length equals 15 residues. Germline V gene sequence: CDR1 SNHLY, CDR2 FYNNEI. As DNA, the CDR3 is TGTGCCAGCAGTGAACCCCAAGGGAACACCGGGGAGCTGTTTTTT. Its protein product is CASSEPQGNTGELFF.

J is TRBJ1-2 and V is TRBV6-5, with 7 bases identical to TRBD1. V lost 0 bases, J lost 2 bases, and 6 bases stayed unmatched. Per germline, CDR1 MNHEY and CDR2 SVGAGI. The CDR3 totals 16 residues. The CDR3 DNA is TGTGCCAGCAGTTACTCATGGGACAGACTAAACTATGGCTACACCTTC. Its protein product is CASSYSWDRLNYGYTF.

V gene TRBV25-1 combines with J gene TRBJ1-4; D is unclear. This CDR3 is built from 12 residues. Germline CDR1 reads MGHDK; CDR2 reads SYGVNS. V gave up 5 bases and J gave up 6 bases, with 7 bases separating them. CDR3 sequence reads: CASSPRDEKLFF. In DNA form, the CDR3 reads TGTGCCAGCAGTCCCCGGGATGAAAAACTGTTTTTT. Full variable domain (missing parts from reference TRBV25-1 and TRBJ1-4): EADIYQTPRYLVIGTGKKITLECSQTMGHDKMYWYQQDPGMELHLIHYSYGVNSTEKGDLSSESTVSRIRTEHFPLTLESARPSHTSQYLCASSPRDEKLFFGSGTQLSVL.

The chain employs TRBV19 and TRBJ2-1; 12 positions match TRBD2. Trimming cost V 7 bases and J 9 bases; bases outside gene matches: 10. Germline V gives CDR1 LNHDA, CDR2 SQIVND (reference sequence). This CDR3 comprises 15 residues. CDR3 sequence reads: CASTATSGGGVEQFF. CDR3 DNA sequence: TGTGCCAGTACCGCGACTAGCGGGGGCGGGGTTGAGCAGTTCTTC.

The chain carries TRBV2 and TRBJ2-6; TRBD1 agrees at 9 bases. The germline CDR1 and CDR2 sequences are SNHLY and FYNNEI. The CDR3 has 16 amino acids. The trim removed 6 bases at V and 4 bases at J, leaving 7 bases unmatched. CDR3 loop: CASRGQGSFGANVLTF. CDR3 coding DNA: TGTGCCAGCAGGGGACAGGGATCGTTCGGGGCCAACGTCCTGACTTTC. Drawing the rest from reference TRBV2 and TRBJ2-6, the complete variable domain is EPEVTQTPSHQVTQMGQEVILRCVPISNHLYFYWYRQILGQKVEFLVSFYNNEISEKSEIFDDQFSVERPDGSNFTLKIRSTKLEDSAMYFCASRGQGSFGANVLTFGAGSRLTVL.

This chain uses TRBV5-1 with TRBJ1-1; D unresolved. CDR3 length equals 13 residues. Germline CDR1 reads SGHRS; CDR2 reads YFSETQ. V was cut by 2 bases and J by 6 bases, with 11 bases left in between. CDR3 amino acids: CASSFPGQPEAFF. In nucleotides, the CDR3 is TGCGCCAGCAGCTTCCCCGGGCAGCCTGAAGCTTTCTTT.

This chain joins TRBV29-1 and TRBJ2-2; D remains ambiguous. The germline V gene has CDR1 SQVTM and CDR2 ANQGSEA. The CDR3 length is 13 residues. Trimming pared 0 bases from V and 6 bases from J, leaving 8 bases between. The DNA of the CDR3 is TGCAGCGTTGAAGAGGGATCAGCCGGGGAGCTGTTTTTT. It specifies CSVEEGSAGELFF.

DNA for the CDR3: TGCGCCAGCAGCCAAGAAAGTCTGGGCTCCTATAATTCACCCCTCCACTTT. Protein: CASSQESLGSYNSPLHF. The gene calls are TRBV4-3 and TRBJ1-6; D gene uncertain. CDR1 is LGHNA and CDR2 is YSLEER in the germline V gene. The CDR3 runs to 17 residues. Trimming left V 0 bases short and J 0 bases short, with 9 bases between.